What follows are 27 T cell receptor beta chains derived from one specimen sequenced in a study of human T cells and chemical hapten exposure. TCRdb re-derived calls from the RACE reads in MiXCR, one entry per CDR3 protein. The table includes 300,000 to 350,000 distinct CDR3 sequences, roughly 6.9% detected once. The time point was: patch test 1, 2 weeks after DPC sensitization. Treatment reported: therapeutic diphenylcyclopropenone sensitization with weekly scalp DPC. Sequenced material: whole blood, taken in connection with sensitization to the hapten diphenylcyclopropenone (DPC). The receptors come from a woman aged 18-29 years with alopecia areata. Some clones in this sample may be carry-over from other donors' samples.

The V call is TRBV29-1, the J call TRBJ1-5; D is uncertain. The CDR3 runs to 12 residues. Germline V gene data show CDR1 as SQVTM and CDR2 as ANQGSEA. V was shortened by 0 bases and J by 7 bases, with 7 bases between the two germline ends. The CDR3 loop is CSVEDAGQPQHF. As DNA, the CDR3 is TGCAGCGTTGAAGATGCAGGCCAGCCCCAGCATTTT.

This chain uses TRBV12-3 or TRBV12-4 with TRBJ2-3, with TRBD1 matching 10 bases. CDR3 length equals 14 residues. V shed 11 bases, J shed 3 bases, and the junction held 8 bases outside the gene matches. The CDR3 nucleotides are TGTGCCGGAGGACAGGGGGGAAGAACAGATACGCAGTATTTT. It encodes CAGGQGGRTDTQYF.

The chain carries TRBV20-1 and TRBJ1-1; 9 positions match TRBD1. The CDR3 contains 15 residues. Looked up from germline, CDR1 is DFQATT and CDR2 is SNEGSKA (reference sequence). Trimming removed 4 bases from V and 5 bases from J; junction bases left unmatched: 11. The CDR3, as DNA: TGCAGTGCTATAACAGAAGGACAGGGGAGGACTGAAGCTTTCTTT. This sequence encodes CSAITEGQGRTEAFF.

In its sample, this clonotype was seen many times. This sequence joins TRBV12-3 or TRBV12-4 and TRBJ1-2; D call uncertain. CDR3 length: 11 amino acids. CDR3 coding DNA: TGTGCTGCCCGATCCCTAGTTGGCTACACCTTC. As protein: CAARSLVGYTF.

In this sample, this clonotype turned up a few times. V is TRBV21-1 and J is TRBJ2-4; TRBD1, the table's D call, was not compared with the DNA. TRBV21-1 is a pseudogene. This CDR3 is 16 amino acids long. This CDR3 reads CASSKEGGLAKNIQYF. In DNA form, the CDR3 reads TGTGCCAGCAGCAAAGAAGGGGGGCTAGCCAAAAACATTCAGTACTTC.

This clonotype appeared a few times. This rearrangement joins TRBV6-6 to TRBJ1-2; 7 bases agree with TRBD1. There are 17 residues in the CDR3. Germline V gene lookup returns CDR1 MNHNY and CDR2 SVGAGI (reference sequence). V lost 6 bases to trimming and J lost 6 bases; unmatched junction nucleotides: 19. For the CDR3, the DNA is TGTGCCAGCAGCCGGAAAGCGACAGGGAGCTTAATGAATGGCTACACCTTC. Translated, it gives CASSRKATGSLMNGYTF.

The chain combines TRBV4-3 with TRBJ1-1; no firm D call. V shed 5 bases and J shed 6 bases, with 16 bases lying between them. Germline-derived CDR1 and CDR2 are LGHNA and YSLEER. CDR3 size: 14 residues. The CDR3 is CASSSTGIGPEAFF. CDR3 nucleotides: TGCGCCAGCAGCTCGACGGGGATCGGCCCTGAAGCTTTCTTT.

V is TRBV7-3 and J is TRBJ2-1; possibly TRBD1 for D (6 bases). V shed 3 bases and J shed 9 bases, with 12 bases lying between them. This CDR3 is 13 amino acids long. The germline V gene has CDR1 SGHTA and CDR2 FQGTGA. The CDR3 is CASSFGQGSEQFF. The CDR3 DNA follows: TGTGCCAGCAGCTTCGGTCAGGGGAGTGAGCAGTTCTTC. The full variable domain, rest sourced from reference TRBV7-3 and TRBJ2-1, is GAGVSQTPSNKVTEKGKYVELRCDPISGHTALYWYRQSLGQGPEFLIYFQGTGAADDSGLPNDRFFAVRPEGSVSTLKIQRTERGDSAVYLCASSFGQGSEQFFGPGTRLTVL.

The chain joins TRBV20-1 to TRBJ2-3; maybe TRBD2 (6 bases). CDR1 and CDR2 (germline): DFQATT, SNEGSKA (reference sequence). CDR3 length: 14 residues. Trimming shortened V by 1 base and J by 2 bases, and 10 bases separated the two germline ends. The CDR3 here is CSARVLGLTDTQYF. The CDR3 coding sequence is TGCAGTGCTAGAGTCCTGGGACTCACAGATACGCAGTATTTT.

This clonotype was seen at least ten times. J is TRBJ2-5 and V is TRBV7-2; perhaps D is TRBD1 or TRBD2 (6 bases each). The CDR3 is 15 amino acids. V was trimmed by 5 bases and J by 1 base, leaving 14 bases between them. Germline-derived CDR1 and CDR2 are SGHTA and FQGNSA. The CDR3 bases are TGTGCCAGCAGCAATAGCGAGGGGGGCCAAGAGACCCAGTACTTC. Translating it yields CASSNSEGGQETQYF.

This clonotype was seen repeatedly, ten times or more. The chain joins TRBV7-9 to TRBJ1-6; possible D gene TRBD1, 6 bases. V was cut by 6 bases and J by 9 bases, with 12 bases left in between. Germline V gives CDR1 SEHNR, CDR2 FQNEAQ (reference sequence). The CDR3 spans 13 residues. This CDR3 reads CASSRTGLSPLHF. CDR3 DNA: TGTGCCAGCAGTCGAACAGGGCTTTCACCCCTCCACTTT.

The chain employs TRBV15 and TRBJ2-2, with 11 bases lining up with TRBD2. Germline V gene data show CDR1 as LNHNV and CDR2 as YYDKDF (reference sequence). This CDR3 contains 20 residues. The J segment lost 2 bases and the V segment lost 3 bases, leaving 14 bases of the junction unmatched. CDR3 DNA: TGTGCCACCAGCAGGGGCCCTACTAGCGGGGGCCCCCTTAACACCGGGGAGCTGTTTTTT. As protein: CATSRGPTSGGPLNTGELFF.

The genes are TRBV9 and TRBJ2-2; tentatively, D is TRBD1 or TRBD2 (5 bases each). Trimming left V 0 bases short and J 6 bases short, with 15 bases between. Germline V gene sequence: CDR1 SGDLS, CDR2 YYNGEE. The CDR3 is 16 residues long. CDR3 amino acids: CASSVGDGLRPGELFF. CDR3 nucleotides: TGTGCCAGCAGCGTAGGGGACGGTCTCCGACCCGGGGAGCTGTTTTTT.

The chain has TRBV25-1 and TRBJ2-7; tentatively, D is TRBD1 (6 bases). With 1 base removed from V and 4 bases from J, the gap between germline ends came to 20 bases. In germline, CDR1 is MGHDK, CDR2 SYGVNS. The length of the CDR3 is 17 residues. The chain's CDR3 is CASSELGSVQGGYEQYF. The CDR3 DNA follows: TGTGCCAGCAGTGAATTAGGTAGTGTACAGGGCGGTTACGAGCAGTACTTC.

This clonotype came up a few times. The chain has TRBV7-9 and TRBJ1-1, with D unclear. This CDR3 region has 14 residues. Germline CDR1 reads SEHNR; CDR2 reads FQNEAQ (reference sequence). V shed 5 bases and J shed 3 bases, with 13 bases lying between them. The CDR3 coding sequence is TGTGCCAGCAGCCGTGTCATGGTGGACACTGAAGCTTTCTTT. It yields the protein CASSRVMVDTEAFF.

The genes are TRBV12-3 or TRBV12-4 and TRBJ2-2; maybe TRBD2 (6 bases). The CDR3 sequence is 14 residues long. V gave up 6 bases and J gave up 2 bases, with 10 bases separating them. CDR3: CASRGDLNTGELFF. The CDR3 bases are TGTGCCAGCAGGGGGGACTTAAACACCGGGGAGCTGTTTTTT.

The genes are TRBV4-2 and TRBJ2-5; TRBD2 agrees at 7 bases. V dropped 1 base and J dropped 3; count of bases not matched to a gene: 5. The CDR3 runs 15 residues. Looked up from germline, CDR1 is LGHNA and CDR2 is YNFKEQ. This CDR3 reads CASSQGEGPKETQYF. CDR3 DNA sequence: TGTGCCAGCAGCCAAGGGGAGGGCCCGAAAGAGACCCAGTACTTC.

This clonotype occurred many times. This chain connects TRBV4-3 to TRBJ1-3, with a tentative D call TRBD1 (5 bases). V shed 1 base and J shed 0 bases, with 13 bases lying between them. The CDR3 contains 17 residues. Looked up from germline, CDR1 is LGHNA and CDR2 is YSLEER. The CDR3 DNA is TGCGCCAGCAGCCAAGGGGAACAGGTGAACTCTGGAAACACCATATATTTT. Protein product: CASSQGEQVNSGNTIYF.

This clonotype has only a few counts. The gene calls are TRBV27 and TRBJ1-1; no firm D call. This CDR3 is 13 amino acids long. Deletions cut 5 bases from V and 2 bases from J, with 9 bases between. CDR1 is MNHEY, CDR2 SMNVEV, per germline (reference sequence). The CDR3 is CASSAKINTEAFF. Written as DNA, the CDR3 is TGTGCCAGCAGTGCGAAGATAAACACTGAAGCTTTCTTT.

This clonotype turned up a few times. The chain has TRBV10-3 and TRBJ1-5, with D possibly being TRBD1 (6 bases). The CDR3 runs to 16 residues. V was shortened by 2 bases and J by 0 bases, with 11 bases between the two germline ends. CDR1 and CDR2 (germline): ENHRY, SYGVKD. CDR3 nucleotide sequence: TGTGCCATCAGTGAGCAGGGACAACATAGCAATCAGCCCCAGCATTTT. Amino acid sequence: CAISEQGQHSNQPQHF.

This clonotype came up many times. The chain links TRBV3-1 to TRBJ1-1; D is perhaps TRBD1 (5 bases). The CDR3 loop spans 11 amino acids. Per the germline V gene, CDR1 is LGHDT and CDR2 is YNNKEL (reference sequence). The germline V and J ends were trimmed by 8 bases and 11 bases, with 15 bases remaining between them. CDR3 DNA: TGTGCCAGCGCCGGGGTAGAGGGGGCTTTCTTT. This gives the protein CASAGVEGAFF. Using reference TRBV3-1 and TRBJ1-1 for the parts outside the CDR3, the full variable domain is DTAVSQTPKYLVTQMGNDKSIKCEQNLGHDTMYWYKQDSKKFLKIMFSYNNKELIINETVPNRFSPKSPDKAHLNLHINSLELGDSAVYFCASAGVEGAFFGQGTRLTVV.

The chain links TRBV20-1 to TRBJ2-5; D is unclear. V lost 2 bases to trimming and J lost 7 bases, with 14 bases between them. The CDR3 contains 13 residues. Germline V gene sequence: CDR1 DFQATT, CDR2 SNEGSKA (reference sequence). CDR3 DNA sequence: TGCAGTGCTAGACCGGTCGCGCTGGGGACCCAGTACTTC. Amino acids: CSARPVALGTQYF.

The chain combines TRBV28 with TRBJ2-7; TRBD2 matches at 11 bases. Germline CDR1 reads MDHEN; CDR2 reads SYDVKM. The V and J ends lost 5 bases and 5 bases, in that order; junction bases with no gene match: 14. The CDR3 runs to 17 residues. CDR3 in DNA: TGTGCCAGCAGTGCAACCTACCGACTAGCGGGGCTCCACGAGCAGTACTTC. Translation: CASSATYRLAGLHEQYF.

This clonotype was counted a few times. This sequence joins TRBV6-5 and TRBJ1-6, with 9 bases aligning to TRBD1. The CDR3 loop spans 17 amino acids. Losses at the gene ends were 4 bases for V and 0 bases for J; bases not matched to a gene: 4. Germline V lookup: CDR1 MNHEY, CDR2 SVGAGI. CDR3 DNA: TGTGCCAGCAGTTGGACAGGGGACCCCTCCTATAATTCACCCCTCCACTTT. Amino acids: CASSWTGDPSYNSPLHF.

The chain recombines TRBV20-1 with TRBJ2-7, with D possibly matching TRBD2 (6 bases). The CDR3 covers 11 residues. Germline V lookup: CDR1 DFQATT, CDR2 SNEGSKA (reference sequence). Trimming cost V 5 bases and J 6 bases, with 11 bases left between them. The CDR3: CSASSEGEQYF. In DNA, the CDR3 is TGCAGTGCTTCTAGCGAAGGCGAGCAGTACTTC.

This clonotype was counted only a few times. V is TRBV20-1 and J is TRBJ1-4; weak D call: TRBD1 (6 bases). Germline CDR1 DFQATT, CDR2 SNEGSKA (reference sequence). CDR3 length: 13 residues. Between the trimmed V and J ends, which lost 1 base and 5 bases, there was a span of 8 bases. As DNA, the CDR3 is TGCAGTGCTAGAGTCAGGGGAAATGAAAAACTGTTTTTT. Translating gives CSARVRGNEKLFF.

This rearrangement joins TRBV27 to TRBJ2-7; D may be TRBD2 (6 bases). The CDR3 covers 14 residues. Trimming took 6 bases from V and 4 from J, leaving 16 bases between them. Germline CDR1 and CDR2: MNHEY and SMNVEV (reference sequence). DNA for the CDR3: TGTGCCAGCAGCCCACCGGGACTGCCATACGAGCAGTACTTC. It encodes CASSPPGLPYEQYF.